This T cell receptor (beta chain) stems from a study of blood T cells in healthy people across ages. Study-wide results and caveats: Long-lived donors exceeded aged donors in naive CD4+ cells and diversity. Unsorted PBMCs prevented conclusive naive versus antigen-experienced comparison.

The CDR3 is made up of 15 amino acids. Looked up from germline, CDR1 is LGHNA and CDR2 is YSLEER. On this clonotype itself: Its target is not known. A read error may produce the germline difference seen at one junction end.

It was with a sample-barcoded 5' primer and a J-beta primer mix that a second PCR of about 6 to 12 cycles was run. Each sample provided no less than 2.5 million CDR3-containing paired-end reads. TCRdb reanalysed the 5' RACE reads using MiXCR and keeps one entry per CDR3 protein. The sample lists under 2,000,000 distinct CDR3 sequences, less than 50% occurring once. The chain combines TRBV4-3 with TRBJ2-3, with 7 bases aligning to TRBD2. This receptor was obtained from a middle-aged woman in good health. The specimen sequenced was blood. CDR3 DNA sequence: TGCACCAGCAGCCAAGAACTAGCGAGTACAGATACGCAGTATTTT. Translated: CTSSQELASTDTQYF.